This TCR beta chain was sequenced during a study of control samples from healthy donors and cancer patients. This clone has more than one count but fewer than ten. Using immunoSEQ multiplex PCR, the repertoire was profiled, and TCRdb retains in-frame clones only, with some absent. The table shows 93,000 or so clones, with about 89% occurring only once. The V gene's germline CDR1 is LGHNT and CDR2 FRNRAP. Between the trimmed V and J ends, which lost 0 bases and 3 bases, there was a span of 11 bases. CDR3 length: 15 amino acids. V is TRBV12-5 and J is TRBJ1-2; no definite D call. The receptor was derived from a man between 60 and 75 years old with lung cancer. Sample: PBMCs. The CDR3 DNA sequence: TGTGCTAGTGGTTTGGTAGGACTGAAGTACTATGGCTACACCTTC. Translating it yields CASGLVGLKYYGYTF.